This section outlines one T cell receptor beta chain sequence together with its context. The table came from immunoSEQ multiplex PCR; TCRdb's copy has only in-frame clones and leaves some out. The sample contains 58,000 or so clones, 75% to 90% of which appear only once. This record comes from a study of T cells in localized non-small cell lung cancer. The material was peripheral blood, obtained before any cancer treatment. This receptor was identified in a woman aged 35 to 70 with stage I lung adenocarcinoma.

CDR3 sequence reads: CASSRGDSYEQYF. The CDR3, as DNA: TGTGCCAGCAGCCGGGGGGATTCCTACGAGCAGTACTTC. The chain uses TRBV7-9 and TRBJ2-7; TRBD2 matches at 7 bases. Germline assignment: CDR1 SEHNR and CDR2 FQNEAQ (reference sequence). The CDR3 loop spans 13 amino acids. Trimming took 5 bases from V and 1 from J; bases not matched to a gene: 2.